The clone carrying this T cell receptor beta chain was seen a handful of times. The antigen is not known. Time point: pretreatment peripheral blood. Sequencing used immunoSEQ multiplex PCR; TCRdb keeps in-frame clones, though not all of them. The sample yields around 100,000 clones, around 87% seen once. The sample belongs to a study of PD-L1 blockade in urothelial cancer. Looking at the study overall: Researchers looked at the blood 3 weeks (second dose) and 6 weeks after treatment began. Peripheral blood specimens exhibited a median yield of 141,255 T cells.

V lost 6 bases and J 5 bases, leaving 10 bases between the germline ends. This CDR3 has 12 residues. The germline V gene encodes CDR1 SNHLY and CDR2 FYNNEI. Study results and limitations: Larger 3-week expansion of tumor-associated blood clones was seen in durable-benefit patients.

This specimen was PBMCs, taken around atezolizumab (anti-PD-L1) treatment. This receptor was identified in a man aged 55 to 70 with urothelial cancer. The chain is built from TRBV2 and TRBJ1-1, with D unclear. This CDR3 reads CASRESRTEAFF. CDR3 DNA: TGTGCCAGCAGAGAAAGCCGGACTGAAGCTTTCTTT.